This T cell receptor beta chain was documented in a study of blood T cell repertoires in COVID-19. About the research overall: Acute-phase and convalescent COVID-19 samples originated in the United States, Italy and Spain. PBMCs, B-cell-depleted T cells, or T cells were the source of the cDNA or gDNA that made up the material.

Study processing details: Estimation of nucleated cell counts was performed using reference gene primer amplification. Repertoires were generated with immunoSEQ multiplex PCR, while TCRdb's copy carries only in-frame clones and drops some. That table furnishes V, J and clone size, whereas the DNA furnished D and trimming. The sample lists hundreds of thousands of clones; roughly 85% were seen once. The trim removed 5 bases at V and 10 bases at J, leaving 6 bases unmatched. The germline V gene encodes CDR1 KGHDR and CDR2 SFDVKD. CDR3 size: 15 residues. Participant-given clinical history determined each cohort assignment.

The TCR originated in a woman under 40 who had been exposed to COVID-19. The sample comprised PBMCs or T cells enriched from blood (not recorded which). The chain is built from TRBV24-1 and TRBJ2-2; the match to TRBD2 covers 13 bases. The CDR3 DNA is TGTGCCACCAGTGGGGGACTAGCGGGGCAGACGGAGCTGTTTTTT. It specifies CATSGGLAGQTELFF.